These 14 T cell receptor beta chains were sequenced from one sample in a study of blood T cell repertoires in COVID-19. Sequencing used immunoSEQ multiplex PCR; TCRdb keeps in-frame clones, though not all of them. The sample consists of 200,000 or so clones, roughly four fifths of them appearing once. Material for sequencing was peripheral blood. The receptors shown here come from a human donor with acute or convalescent COVID-19. The donor label of this sample is uncertain.

This clone was counted between two and nine times. The V gene is TRBV27, the J gene TRBJ1-5; no firm D call. Germline-derived CDR1 and CDR2 are MNHEY and SMNVEV (reference sequence). This CDR3 is 13 amino acids long. The V gene lost 2 bases and the J gene lost 5 bases, with 7 bases spanning the gap. The chain's CDR3 is CASSLNQYQPQHF. The CDR3 nucleotides are TGTGCCAGCAGTTTAAACCAGTATCAGCCCCAGCATTTT.

This clone has just one count. The chain carries TRBV5-1 and TRBJ2-7; possible D gene TRBD1, 5 bases. V was pared by 0 bases and J by 3 bases, with 7 bases between. Germline CDR1 reads SGHRS; CDR2 reads YFSETQ. This CDR3 region has 13 residues. The CDR3 DNA sequence: TGCGCCAGCAGCTTGGAGGGGAACTACGAGCAGTACTTC. This encodes CASSLEGNYEQYF.

This chain uses TRBV3-1 (or the pseudogene TRBV3-2) with TRBJ2-1, with 7 bases matching TRBD2. CDR3 length: 15 residues. Germline-derived CDR1 and CDR2 are LGHDT and YNNKEL (reference sequence). Germline trimming cut 2 bases from V and 6 bases from J; bases unmatched to any gene: 7. The CDR3 DNA follows: TGTGCCAGCAGCCAAAGGGAGGGCCGTACCAATGAGCAGTTCTTC. Its protein is CASSQREGRTNEQFF.

Only one count was recorded for this clone. Other DNA sequences from this sample encode an identical CDR3 as well. The chain uses TRBV5-6 and TRBJ1-6, with D uncertain. This CDR3 region has 14 residues. Germline values: CDR1 SGHDT, CDR2 YYEEEE. The V end was cut by 0 bases, the J end by 3 bases, with 4 bases between. The CDR3 DNA follows: TGTGCCAGCAGCTTGGCCGGCTATAATTCACCCCTCCACTTT. Translated, it gives CASSLAGYNSPLHF.

The chain employs TRBV7-9 and TRBJ2-4; D not resolved. The CDR3 is 17 residues long. The V gene lost 1 base and the J gene lost 0 bases, with 13 bases spanning the gap. Germline V lookup: CDR1 SEHNR, CDR2 FQNEAQ (reference sequence). This CDR3 is CASSLVVQEKAKNIQYF. DNA of the CDR3: TGTGCCAGCAGCTTAGTAGTCCAGGAAAAAGCCAAAAACATTCAGTACTTC.

V and J are TRBV10-2 and TRBJ1-4; 7 bases agree with TRBD1. This CDR3 has 13 amino acids. Germline CDR1 is WSHSY and CDR2 is SAAADI. Trimming cost V 7 bases and J 12 bases; bases outside gene matches: 11. Here the CDR3 reads CASTKTGSGELFF. The CDR3 DNA follows: TGCGCCAGCACCAAGACAGGGTCAGGGGAACTGTTTTTT.

This rearrangement joins TRBV4-2 to TRBJ2-5, with TRBD2 matching 11 bases. The CDR3 length is 18 residues. V lost 4 bases to trimming and J lost 5 bases; unmatched junction nucleotides: 15. Germline-derived CDR1 and CDR2 are LGHNA and YNFKEQ. CDR3 region: CASSPKAATSGSGETQYF. CDR3 nucleotide sequence: TGTGCCAGCAGCCCTAAAGCCGCTACTAGCGGGAGCGGCGAGACCCAGTACTTC.

The genes are TRBV28 and TRBJ2-7; 10 nucleotides match TRBD2. The junction had 15 bases not matched to a gene; V was cut back by 5 bases and J by 5 bases. CDR3 length: 17 residues. Germline loops: CDR1 MDHEN, CDR2 SYDVKM. The chain's CDR3 is CASSQTLLAGRPHEQYF. CDR3 DNA: TGTGCCAGCAGTCAGACGCTACTAGCGGGAAGACCCCACGAGCAGTACTTC. Combining the CDR3 with reference TRBV28 and TRBJ2-7 gives the whole variable domain DVKVTQSSRYLVKRTGEKVFLECVQDMDHENMFWYRQDPGLGLRLIYFSYDVKMKEKGDIPEGYSVSREKKERFSLILESASTNQTSMYLCASSQTLLAGRPHEQYFGPGTRLTVT.

The chain combines TRBV11-1 with TRBJ2-7, with 7 nucleotides matching TRBD1. V shed 6 bases, J shed 0 bases, and the junction held 5 bases outside the gene matches. The CDR3 is 14 residues long. In germline, CDR1 is SGHAT, CDR2 FQDESV (reference sequence). CDR3 DNA sequence: TGTGCCAGCAGTGGTTGGGACAGCTCCTACGAGCAGTACTTC. It specifies CASSGWDSSYEQYF.

The rearrangement joins TRBV28 to TRBJ1-3, with TRBD1 identical over 7 bases. The CDR3 runs to 15 residues. Germline CDR1 reads MDHEN; CDR2 reads SYDVKM. J lost 4 bases, V lost 2 bases, and 5 bases had no gene match. CDR3 protein: CASSLGGGAGNTIYF. Here the CDR3 DNA reads TGTGCCAGCAGTTTAGGAGGGGGCGCCGGAAACACCATATATTTT. Supplemented by reference TRBV28 and TRBJ1-3, the full variable domain reads DVKVTQSSRYLVKRTGEKVFLECVQDMDHENMFWYRQDPGLGLRLIYFSYDVKMKEKGDIPEGYSVSREKKERFSLILESASTNQTSMYLCASSLGGGAGNTIYFGEGSWLTVV.

The genes are TRBV19 and TRBJ1-6; D remains unclear. Germline V CDR1 and CDR2: LNHDA, SQIVND (reference sequence). The V gene lost 7 bases and the J gene lost 5 bases, with 9 bases spanning the gap. The CDR3 contains 13 residues. The DNA for the CDR3 is TGTGCCAGTACCCACGGGAATAATTCACCCCTCCACTTT. It translates to CASTHGNNSPLHF.

The CDR3 DNA follows: TGTGCCAGCAGTGTTAGGGACGCCCAGATGGGAGGCACTGAAGCTTTCTTT. As protein: CASSVRDAQMGGTEAFF. The J gene is TRBJ1-1, the V gene TRBV6-1, with D tentatively TRBD1 (5 bases). V was clipped by 4 bases and J by 4 bases, with 22 bases between them. The CDR3 runs to 17 residues. Germline loops: CDR1 MNHNS, CDR2 SASEGT.

The V call is TRBV5-1, the J call TRBJ2-2; D gene ambiguous. Trimming removed 0 bases at V and 4 bases at J, with 7 bases between. Germline V gene lookup returns CDR1 SGHRS and CDR2 YFSETQ. The CDR3 consists of 14 residues. The CDR3 coding sequence is TGCGCCAGCAGCTTGGACAGCCTCACCGGGGAGCTGTTTTTT. Its translation: CASSLDSLTGELFF. The full variable domain, in which reference TRBV5-1 and TRBJ2-2 provide the parts outside the CDR3, is KAGVTQTPRYLIKTRGQQVTLSCSPISGHRSVSWYQQTPGQGLQFLFEYFSETQRNKGNFPGRFSGRQFSNSRSEMNVSTLELGDSALYLCASSLDSLTGELFFGEGSRLTVL.

The chain carries TRBV6-2 or TRBV6-3 and TRBJ1-5, with TRBD1 matching over 7 bases. Per germline, CDR1 MNHEY and CDR2 SVGEGT. J was trimmed by 2 bases and V by 5 bases; bases with no gene match: 6. This CDR3 spans 15 amino acids. The CDR3 loop is CASSRTGTGNQPQHF. The DNA for the CDR3 is TGTGCCAGCAGTCGAACCGGGACAGGCAATCAGCCCCAGCATTTT.